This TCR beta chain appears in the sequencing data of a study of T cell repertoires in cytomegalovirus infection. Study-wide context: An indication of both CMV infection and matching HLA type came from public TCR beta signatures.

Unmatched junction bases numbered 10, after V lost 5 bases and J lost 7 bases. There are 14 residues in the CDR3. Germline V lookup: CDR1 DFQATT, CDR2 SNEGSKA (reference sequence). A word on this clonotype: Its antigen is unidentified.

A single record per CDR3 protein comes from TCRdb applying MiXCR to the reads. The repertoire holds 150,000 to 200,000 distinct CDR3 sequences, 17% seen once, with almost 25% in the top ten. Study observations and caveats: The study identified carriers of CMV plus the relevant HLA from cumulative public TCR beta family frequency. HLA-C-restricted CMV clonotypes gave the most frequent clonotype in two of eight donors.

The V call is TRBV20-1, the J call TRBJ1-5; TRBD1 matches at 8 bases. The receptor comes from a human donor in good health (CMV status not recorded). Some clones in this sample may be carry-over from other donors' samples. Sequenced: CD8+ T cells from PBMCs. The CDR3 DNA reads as TGCAGTGCTTACCGGACAGGGACATCGCAGCCCCAGCATTTT. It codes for CSAYRTGTSQPQHF.